This section outlines one T cell receptor (beta chain) sequence together with its context. This sample is drawn from a study of blood T cell repertoires in COVID-19. Turning to the study itself: COVID-19 samples, acute and convalescent, were from the United States, Italy and Spain. Sources were T cells, B-cell-depleted T cells, or PBMCs; the material itself was cDNA or gDNA.

Authors' processing steps: From reference gene primer amplification, estimates of nucleated cell counts were derived. This table comes from immunoSEQ multiplex PCR, and its TCRdb copy is limited to in-frame clones, with some not included. That table is the source of V, J and clone size, and D and trimming were worked out from the DNA. This sample has tens of thousands of clones, with around 80% found just once. This CDR3 is 12 amino acids long. The chain is built from TRBV21-1 and TRBJ2-2; the D call TRBD2 from the table was never checked on the DNA. TRBV21-1 is listed as a pseudogene. The TCR originated in a man between 60 and 70 years old with acute or convalescent COVID-19. Sequencing input: peripheral blood. CDR3 sequence: CASSKVEGELFF. The CDR3 bases are TGTGCCAGCAGCAAAGTGGAGGGGGAGCTGTTTTTT.